The 30 T cell receptor beta chains in this list originate from one sample, sequenced in a study of blood T cell repertoires in COVID-19. TCRdb's copy holds only in-frame clones and misses some; the assay was immunoSEQ multiplex PCR. This sample has under 130,000 clones, with roughly 84% found just once. Material: peripheral blood. Every receptor here comes from a human donor in a cohort sampled during active COVID-19.

The rearrangement uses TRBV4-2 and TRBJ2-1; 9 nucleotides agree with TRBD2. The V gene end was trimmed by 0 bases and the J gene end by 6 bases; junction bases not matched to a gene: 12. The length of the CDR3 is 18 residues. Germline V gene data show CDR1 as LGHNA and CDR2 as YNFKEQ. In nucleotides, the CDR3 is TGTGCCAGCAGCCAAGAAACGGCGAATAGCGGGAGAGGCAATGAGCAGTTCTTC. Residues: CASSQETANSGRGNEQFF.

Concerning this clone itself: The germline gene is not matched at one end of the junction; a read error may be the cause. In nucleotides, the CDR3 is TGTGCCAGTAGTACCCGACAGACGCAAGGGACCCAGTACTTC. Its protein product is CASSTRQTQGTQYF. The chain is built from TRBV19 and TRBJ2-5; D may be TRBD1 (5 bases). Per germline, CDR1 LNHDA and CDR2 SQIVND (reference sequence). The CDR3 is 14 residues long.

V and J are TRBV25-1 and TRBJ2-7; TRBD2 agrees at 7 bases. With 5 bases clipped from V and 12 bases from J, the junction kept 16 bases outside the gene matches. Per the germline V gene, CDR1 is MGHDK and CDR2 is SYGVNS. The CDR3 has 14 residues. CDR3 DNA: TGTGCCAGCAGTATGGAAGCGGGAAGCTGGAAATGGTACTTC. Protein sequence: CASSMEAGSWKWYF.

This clone was seen a few times. The V call is TRBV10-3, the J call TRBJ2-1; 8 bases are shared with TRBD2. CDR1 is ENHRY and CDR2 is SYGVKD in the germline V gene. This CDR3 contains 16 residues. J was trimmed by 5 bases and V by 10 bases; bases with no gene match: 16. The CDR3 region has the DNA TGTGCCACGGGGATGGTGGGCGGGAGGTTAGACAATGAGCAGTTCTTC. Translating gives CATGMVGGRLDNEQFF.

This sequence joins TRBV27 and TRBJ2-1; 12 nucleotides agree with TRBD1. J gave up 4 bases and V 5 bases, and 9 bases lay outside the gene matches. This CDR3 is built from 17 residues. CDR1 is MNHEY and CDR2 is SMNVEV in the germline V gene (reference sequence). CDR3 protein: CASSPGTGGISYNEQFF. CDR3 in DNA: TGTGCCAGCAGTCCGGGGACAGGGGGCATTTCTTACAATGAGCAGTTCTTC.

This rearrangement joins TRBV21-1 to TRBJ2-2; the table's D call, TRBD2, was not checked against the DNA. TRBV21-1 is annotated as a pseudogene. CDR3 size: 16 residues. The CDR3 DNA is TGTGCCAGCAGCAAAGCTTCGGGAACGGAGGCCGGGGAGCTGTTTTTT. Residues: CASSKASGTEAGELFF.

The chain carries TRBV28 and TRBJ1-5; D ambiguous. The CDR3 totals 15 residues. Trimming stripped 4 bases from V and 0 bases from J, with 10 bases between. The germline gives CDR1 MDHEN, CDR2 SYDVKM. CDR3 coding DNA: TGTGCCAGCAGTTATTCCATAGATAGCAATCAGCCCCAGCATTTT. Protein: CASSYSIDSNQPQHF. Full variable domain (missing parts from reference TRBV28 and TRBJ1-5): DVKVTQSSRYLVKRTGEKVFLECVQDMDHENMFWYRQDPGLGLRLIYFSYDVKMKEKGDIPEGYSVSREKKERFSLILESASTNQTSMYLCASSYSIDSNQPQHFGDGTRLSIL.

The rearrangement links TRBV20-1 to TRBJ1-1, with D unclear. Germline V gives CDR1 DFQATT, CDR2 SNEGSKA (reference sequence). V lost 3 bases to trimming and J lost 5 bases, with 10 bases between them. This CDR3 is built from 12 residues. CDR3 bases: TGCAGTGCTAGTTACTCGGTGACTGAAGCTTTCTTT. Translation gives CSASYSVTEAFF.

V is TRBV11-2 and J is TRBJ2-1, with a tentative D call TRBD2 (5 bases). Trimming shortened V by 3 bases and J by 6 bases, and 21 bases separated the two germline ends. The CDR3 has 17 amino acids. Germline assignment: CDR1 SGHAT and CDR2 FQNNGV. The CDR3, as DNA: TGTGCCAGCAGCTTTTGGAAAGCCGCCGAGGGATTCAATGAGCAGTTCTTC. Translation gives CASSFWKAAEGFNEQFF.

The chain has TRBV7-9 and TRBJ2-3, with 9 bases identical to TRBD2. The length of the CDR3 is 15 residues. V trimming: 5 bases; J trimming: 6 bases; junction bases outside the gene matches: 9. CDR1 is SEHNR and CDR2 is FQNEAQ in the germline V gene (reference sequence). The CDR3: CASSVPAGGYDTQYF. Here the CDR3 DNA reads TGTGCCAGCAGCGTCCCAGCGGGAGGTTACGATACGCAGTATTTT.

The rearrangement uses TRBV6-5 and TRBJ2-2; D unresolved. Germline V gene data show CDR1 as MNHEY and CDR2 as SVGAGI. The V end lost 7 bases, the J end lost 2 bases, and 14 bases lay between the germline ends. CDR3 size: 15 residues. The CDR3 reads CASTKWAYNTGELFF. Written as DNA, the CDR3 is TGTGCCAGCACCAAGTGGGCCTATAACACCGGGGAGCTGTTTTTT.

CDR3 loop: CASSRIREALGNEQYF. The CDR3 DNA is TGTGCCAGCAGTCGAATCCGGGAAGCACTGGGGAACGAGCAGTACTTC. This sequence joins TRBV6-6 and TRBJ2-7; D possibly corresponds to TRBD2 (5 bases). The length of the CDR3 is 16 residues. V was trimmed by 5 bases and J by 5 bases, leaving 22 bases between them. From germline, CDR1 is MNHNY and CDR2 SVGAGI (reference sequence).

The V and J genes are TRBV9 and TRBJ2-5; maybe TRBD2 (7 bases). CDR1 and CDR2 (germline): SGDLS, YYNGEE. V was clipped by 2 bases and J by 1 base, with 27 bases between them. The CDR3 sequence is 20 residues long. The CDR3 sequence is CASSVGTTGRTYTGQETQYF. In nucleotides, the CDR3 is TGTGCCAGCAGCGTGGGGACTACAGGGCGTACTTATACCGGCCAAGAGACCCAGTACTTC.

The V call is TRBV24-1, the J call TRBJ2-2; D may be TRBD1 (6 bases). CDR3 length equals 14 residues. Germline CDR1 reads KGHDR; CDR2 reads SFDVKD. V was shortened by 8 bases and J by 1 base, with 10 bases between the two germline ends. CDR3 loop: CATMKGQNTGELFF. CDR3 sequence (DNA): TGTGCCACCATGAAGGGACAGAACACCGGGGAGCTGTTTTTT.

In its sample, this clone was seen once. The chain joins TRBV7-2 to TRBJ2-1, with D possibly matching TRBD1 (7 bases). Trimming removed 3 bases at V and 1 base at J, with 19 bases between. Germline CDR1 SGHTA, CDR2 FQGNSA. The CDR3 has 18 residues. The DNA for the CDR3 is TGTGCCAGCAGCTTTTTCCTGGCAGGGGGGACTTCCTACAATGAGCAGTTCTTC. Its protein product is CASSFFLAGGTSYNEQFF.

The chain employs TRBV6-6 and TRBJ2-6, with TRBD1 matching over 11 bases. Germline-derived CDR1 and CDR2 are MNHNY and SVGAGI (reference sequence). This CDR3 contains 15 residues. The trim removed 11 bases at V and 3 bases at J, leaving 6 bases unmatched. This CDR3 is CAVGTGGFGANVLTF. The DNA for the CDR3 is TGTGCCGTCGGGACAGGGGGTTTTGGGGCCAACGTCCTGACTTTC.

The chain couples TRBV10-3 to TRBJ2-2; D not resolved. In germline, CDR1 is ENHRY, CDR2 SYGVKD. This CDR3 region has 13 residues. The V gene lost 3 bases and the J gene lost 4 bases, with 6 bases spanning the gap. This CDR3 reads CAISDTATGELFF. Here the CDR3 DNA reads TGTGCCATCAGTGACACAGCCACCGGGGAGCTGTTTTTT.

V is TRBV7-3 and J is TRBJ2-2, with 10 bases that match TRBD2. The CDR3 is 19 amino acids. V shed 2 bases, J shed 3 bases, and the junction held 12 bases outside the gene matches. CDR1 and CDR2 (germline): SGHTA, FQGTGA. The CDR3 DNA reads as TGTGCCAGCAGCTTACTTCCACTAGCGGGATATCGGGACACCGGGGAGCTGTTTTTT. Translating it yields CASSLLPLAGYRDTGELFF. The whole variable domain, filled in from reference TRBV7-3 and TRBJ2-2, reads GAGVSQTPSNKVTEKGKYVELRCDPISGHTALYWYRQSLGQGPEFLIYFQGTGAADDSGLPNDRFFAVRPEGSVSTLKIQRTERGDSAVYLCASSLLPLAGYRDTGELFFGEGSRLTVL.

This clone was seen just once. The gene calls are TRBV5-6 and TRBJ2-3; 7 nucleotides line up with TRBD2. The CDR3 sequence is 15 residues long. The V gene's germline CDR1 is SGHDT and CDR2 YYEEEE. V gave up 4 bases and J gave up 6 bases; unmatched junction bases: 11. The CDR3 reads CASSPSGTLTDTQYF. CDR3 nucleotide sequence: TGTGCCAGCAGCCCGAGCGGGACTCTCACCGATACGCAGTATTTT. Complete variable domain (other parts from reference TRBV5-6 and TRBJ2-3): DAGVTQSPTHLIKTRGQQVTLRCSPKSGHDTVSWYQQALGQGPQFIFQYYEEEERQRGNFPDRFSGHQFPNYSSELNVNALLLGDSALYLCASSPSGTLTDTQYFGPGTRLTVL.

The chain links TRBV29-1 to TRBJ1-5; D call uncertain. Germline-derived CDR1 and CDR2 are SQVTM and ANQGSEA. The V and J ends lost 0 bases and 6 bases respectively, with 9 bases between them. CDR3 length equals 13 residues. The CDR3 DNA follows: TGCAGCGTTGAAGACGTGATCGGTCAGCCCCAGCATTTT. This codes for CSVEDVIGQPQHF.

This chain uses TRBV28 with TRBJ1-2, with D possibly matching TRBD1 (5 bases). CDR1 is MDHEN and CDR2 is SYDVKM in the germline V gene. V lost 6 bases, J lost 2 bases, and 16 bases lay in between. CDR3 length: 15 residues. CDR3 nucleotides: TGTGCCAGCAGCCCTACCGTTGGGGGGAACTATGGCTACACCTTC. This encodes CASSPTVGGNYGYTF.

The gene calls are TRBV7-2 and TRBJ1-2; the match to TRBD1 covers 10 bases. There are 14 residues in the CDR3. Germline CDR1 and CDR2: SGHTA and FQGNSA. With 5 bases clipped from V and 3 bases from J, the junction kept 3 bases outside the gene matches. CDR3 DNA: TGTGCCAGCAGCCCCGGGACAGGGGACTATGGCTACACCTTC. Translating it yields CASSPGTGDYGYTF.

The chain joins TRBV28 to TRBJ1-1; D call uncertain. Germline assignment: CDR1 MDHEN and CDR2 SYDVKM. V was cut by 8 bases and J by 0 bases, with 16 bases left in between. The CDR3 sequence is 15 residues long. The CDR3 is CASCTTEKMNTEAFF. DNA for the CDR3: TGTGCCAGCTGTACAACAGAGAAAATGAACACTGAAGCTTTCTTT.

V is TRBV7-2 and J is TRBJ2-4; perhaps TRBD2 as D (6 bases). The CDR3 is 14 residues long. The V and J ends lost 5 bases and 9 bases respectively, with 17 bases between them. Germline lookup yields CDR1 SGHTA and CDR2 FQGNSA. The CDR3 coding sequence is TGTGCCAGCAGCCGGGACTCACTAGTAAGCATTCAGTACTTC. This codes for CASSRDSLVSIQYF. Drawing the rest from reference TRBV7-2 and TRBJ2-4, the complete variable domain is GAGVSQSPSNKVTEKGKDVELRCDPISGHTALYWYRQSLGQGLEFLIYFQGNSAPDKSGLPSDRFSAERTGGSVSTLTIQRTQQEDSAVYLCASSRDSLVSIQYFGAGTRLSVL.

The chain employs TRBV7-8 and TRBJ2-1, with D maybe TRBD2 (6 bases). The germline CDR1 and CDR2 sequences are SGHVS and FQNEAQ. V lost 3 bases to trimming and J lost 5 bases, with 20 bases between them. This CDR3 has 17 amino acids. CDR3 bases: TGTGCCAGCAGCTTTGTTCATAGGGCTAGCGAGCACAATGAGCAGTTCTTC. Protein product: CASSFVHRASEHNEQFF. The full variable domain, rest sourced from reference TRBV7-8 and TRBJ2-1, is GAGVSQSPRYKVAKRGQDVALRCDPISGHVSLFWYQQALGQGPEFLTYFQNEAQLDKSGLPSDRFFAERPEGSVSTLKIQRTQQEDSAVYLCASSFVHRASEHNEQFFGPGTRLTVL.

The chain recombines TRBV11-2 with TRBJ2-3; 16 bases are shared with TRBD2. The CDR3 is made up of 18 amino acids. The junction had 3 bases not matched to a gene; V was cut back by 1 base and J by 2 bases. The germline V gene has CDR1 SGHAT and CDR2 FQNNGV. CDR3 coding DNA: TGTGCCAGCAGCTTAGCCGGGACTAGCGGGAGGGTCACAGATACGCAGTATTTT. Its protein is CASSLAGTSGRVTDTQYF. Supplemented by reference TRBV11-2 and TRBJ2-3, the full variable domain reads EAGVAQSPRYKIIEKRQSVAFWCNPISGHATLYWYQQILGQGPKLLIQFQNNGVVDDSQLPKDRFSAERLKGVDSTLKIQPAKLEDSAVYLCASSLAGTSGRVTDTQYFGPGTRLTVL.

The chain is built from TRBV4-1 and TRBJ1-5; tentatively, D is TRBD1 (6 bases). CDR3 length equals 14 residues. Trimming removed 4 bases from V and 4 bases from J, with 11 bases in between. Germline CDR1 and CDR2: MGHRA and YSYEKL. DNA for the CDR3: TGCGCCAGCAGCCCGTACAGGGTAAATCAGCCCCAGCATTTT. Amino acids: CASSPYRVNQPQHF.

The chain uses TRBV5-1 and TRBJ2-2, with D possibly TRBD2 on 6 matching bases. Trimming took 1 base from V and 5 from J, leaving 15 bases between them. This CDR3 has 16 residues. Germline V gene lookup returns CDR1 SGHRS and CDR2 YFSETQ. CDR3 amino acids: CASSLSQAGRTGELFF. DNA for the CDR3: TGCGCCAGCAGCTTGTCCCAGGCAGGGAGGACCGGGGAGCTGTTTTTT.

This clone was observed once. The chain couples TRBV5-1 to TRBJ2-2; D not certain. Trimming removed 0 bases at V and 9 bases at J, with 24 bases between. From germline, CDR1 is SGHRS and CDR2 YFSETQ. The CDR3 contains 18 residues. The CDR3 region has the DNA TGCGCCAGCAGCTTGGGATTTTCCTCACAGTGGGTATACTGGGAGCTGTTTTTT. Its protein product is CASSLGFSSQWVYWELFF.

The chain employs TRBV12-3 or TRBV12-4 and TRBJ1-4, with 9 bases identical to TRBD1. Losses at the gene ends were 6 bases for V and 10 bases for J; bases not matched to a gene: 6. CDR3 length equals 13 residues. The CDR3 DNA reads TGTGCCAGCAGACGACAGGGGGGCAGAAAACTGTTTTTT. Translation gives CASRRQGGRKLFF.